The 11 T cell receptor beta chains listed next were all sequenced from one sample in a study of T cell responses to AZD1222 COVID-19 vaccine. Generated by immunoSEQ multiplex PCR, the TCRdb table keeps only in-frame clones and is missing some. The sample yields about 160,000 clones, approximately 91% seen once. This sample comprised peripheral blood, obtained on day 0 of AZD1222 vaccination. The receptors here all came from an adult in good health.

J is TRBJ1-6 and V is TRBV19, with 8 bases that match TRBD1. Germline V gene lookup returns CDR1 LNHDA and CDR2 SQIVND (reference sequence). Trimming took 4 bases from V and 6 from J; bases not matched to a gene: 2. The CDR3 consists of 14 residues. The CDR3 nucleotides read TGTGCCAGTAGTACCGACAGGGGTAATTCACCCCTCCACTTT. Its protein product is CASSTDRGNSPLHF.

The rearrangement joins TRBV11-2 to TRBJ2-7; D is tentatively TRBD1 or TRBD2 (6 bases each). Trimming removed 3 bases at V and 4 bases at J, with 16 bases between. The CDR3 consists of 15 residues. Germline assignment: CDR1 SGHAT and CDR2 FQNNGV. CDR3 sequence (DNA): TGTGCCAGCAGCTTCTCCAACGGGGGCCGGTACGAGCAGTACTTC. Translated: CASSFSNGGRYEQYF.

This CDR3 is CASSGTISGNTIYF. CDR3 DNA: TGTGCCAGTAGTGGGACGATCTCTGGAAACACCATATATTTT. The rearrangement joins TRBV19 to TRBJ1-3; the D gene is possibly TRBD1 (5 bases). V lost 5 bases and J lost 0, with 8 bases in between. CDR1 and CDR2 (germline): LNHDA, SQIVND (reference sequence). The CDR3 length is 14 residues.

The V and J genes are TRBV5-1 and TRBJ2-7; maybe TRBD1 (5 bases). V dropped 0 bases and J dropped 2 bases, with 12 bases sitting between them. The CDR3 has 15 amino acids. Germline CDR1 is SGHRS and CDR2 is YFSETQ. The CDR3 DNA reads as TGCGCCAGCAGCTTGGCGTCAGGGTTAGCCTACGAGCAGTACTTC. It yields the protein CASSLASGLAYEQYF.

The DNA of the CDR3 is TGTGCCAGCAGCACGATGACAGGGACGAGGAATGAGCAGTTCTTC. This sequence encodes CASSTMTGTRNEQFF. The chain is built from TRBV7-9 and TRBJ2-1, with 7 bases that match TRBD1. The J segment lost 7 bases and the V segment lost 5 bases, leaving 11 bases of the junction unmatched. This CDR3 is built from 15 residues. Germline CDR1 reads SEHNR; CDR2 reads FQNEAQ (reference sequence).

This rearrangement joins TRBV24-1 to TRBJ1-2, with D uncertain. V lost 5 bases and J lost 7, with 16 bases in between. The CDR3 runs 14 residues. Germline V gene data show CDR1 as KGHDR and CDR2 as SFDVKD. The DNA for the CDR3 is TGTGCCACCAGTGCCCCGGGCCCGGAGGGTGGCTACACCTTC. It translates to CATSAPGPEGGYTF.

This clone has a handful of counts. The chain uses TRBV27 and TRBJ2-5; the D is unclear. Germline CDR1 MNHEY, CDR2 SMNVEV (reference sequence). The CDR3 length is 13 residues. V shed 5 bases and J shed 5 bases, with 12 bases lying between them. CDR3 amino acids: CASSAYLEETQYF. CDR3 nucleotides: TGTGCCAGCAGTGCATATCTTGAGGAGACCCAGTACTTC.

The CDR3, as DNA: TGTGCCACCAGTGATGAATGGGAATCCGGGGAGCTGTTTTTT. Translating gives CATSDEWESGELFF. The chain couples TRBV24-1 to TRBJ2-2; D is unclear. CDR1 is KGHDR, CDR2 SFDVKD, per germline. V was trimmed by 3 bases and J by 6 bases, leaving 10 bases between them. The CDR3 has 14 residues.

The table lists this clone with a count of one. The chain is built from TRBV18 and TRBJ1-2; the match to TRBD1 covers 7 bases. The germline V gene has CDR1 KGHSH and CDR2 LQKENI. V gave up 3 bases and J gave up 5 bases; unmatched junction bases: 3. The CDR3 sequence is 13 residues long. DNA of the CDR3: TGTGCCAGCTCACCGGGGGGACAGTATGGCTACACCTTC. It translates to CASSPGGQYGYTF.

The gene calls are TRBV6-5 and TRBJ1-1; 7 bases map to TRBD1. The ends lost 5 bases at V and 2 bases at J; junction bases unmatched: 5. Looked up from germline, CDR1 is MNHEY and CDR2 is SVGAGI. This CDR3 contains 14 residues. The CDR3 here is CASSPGQRNTEAFF. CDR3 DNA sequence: TGTGCCAGCAGTCCGGGACAGCGAAACACTGAAGCTTTCTTT.

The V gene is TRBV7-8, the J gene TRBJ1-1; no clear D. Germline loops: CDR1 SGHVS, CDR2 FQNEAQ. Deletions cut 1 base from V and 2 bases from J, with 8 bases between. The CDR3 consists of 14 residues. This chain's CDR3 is CASSLGRTNTEAFF. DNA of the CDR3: TGTGCCAGCAGCTTAGGCAGGACCAACACTGAAGCTTTCTTT.